This T cell receptor (beta chain) was retrieved from a study of T cell changes during pregnancy in multiple sclerosis. Using immunoSEQ multiplex PCR, the repertoire was profiled, and TCRdb retains in-frame clones only, with some absent. The sample lists about 38,000 clones, over 80% occurring once. Germline V gene data show CDR1 as MNHNY and CDR2 as SVGAGI (reference sequence). V lost 7 bases and J lost 7; bases outside the gene matches: 3. The CDR3 contains 14 residues. This TCR was sampled from a female donor in good health, enrolled as a control in a pregnancy study. The rearrangement uses TRBV6-6 and TRBJ2-2, with 13 bases that match TRBD2. Material: CD4+ T cells from peripheral blood mononuclear cells, obtained in the third trimester of pregnancy. CDR3 DNA sequence: TGTGCCAGCACTACTAGCGGGAGGGTCGGGGAGCTGTTTTTT. The encoded protein is CASTTSGRVGELFF.